The 21 T cell receptor beta chains listed next were all sequenced from one sample in a study of blood T cell repertoires in COVID-19. Data came from immunoSEQ multiplex PCR; TCRdb stores just in-frame clones and leaves some out. The table lists about 210,000 clones, around four fifths of them singletons. The sample taken for sequencing was peripheral blood. All receptors derive from a woman aged 50 to 60 with active or convalescent COVID-19.

V usage is TRBV6-2 or TRBV6-3 and J usage is TRBJ2-7; D is unclear. The CDR3 length is 15 residues. The V end was cut by 4 bases, the J end by 2 bases, with 15 bases between. CDR1 MNHEY and CDR2 SVGEGT come from the germline V gene. The CDR3 reads CASSSHARVPYEQYF. The CDR3, as DNA: TGTGCCAGCAGTTCTCATGCACGGGTACCCTACGAGCAGTACTTC.

The chain links TRBV25-1 to TRBJ1-5; 9 bases match TRBD1. V dropped 5 bases and J dropped 7; count of bases not matched to a gene: 6. CDR1 is MGHDK and CDR2 is SYGVNS in the germline V gene. This CDR3 is built from 14 residues. The CDR3 DNA reads as TGTGCCAGCAGTACAGGGGGCACAGGACAGCCCCAGCATTTT. Translation gives CASSTGGTGQPQHF.

This clone showed up just once. The chain is built from TRBV29-1 and TRBJ2-5, with a weak D call TRBD1 (5 bases). Germline CDR1 reads SQVTM; CDR2 reads ANQGSEA. With 3 bases removed from V and 1 base from J, the gap between germline ends came to 6 bases. This CDR3 region has 12 residues. The CDR3 loop reads CSVDRVQETQYF. CDR3 sequence (DNA): TGCAGCGTTGACAGGGTCCAAGAGACCCAGTACTTC.

The chain recombines TRBV6-5 with TRBJ1-5; 8 nucleotides line up with TRBD1. CDR3 length: 14 residues. The junction had 6 bases not matched to a gene; V was cut back by 6 bases and J by 5 bases. CDR1 is MNHEY and CDR2 is SVGAGI in the germline V gene. The CDR3, as DNA: TGTGCCAGCAGGAAGGGGACAGGAGATCAGCCCCAGCATTTT. This sequence encodes CASRKGTGDQPQHF.

This rearrangement joins TRBV5-1 to TRBJ2-5, with TRBD2 matching over 9 bases. The V segment lost 4 bases and the J segment 1 base; nucleotides outside the gene matches: 20. The length of the CDR3 is 20 residues. Germline V CDR1 and CDR2: SGHRS, YFSETQ. CDR3 coding DNA: TGCGCCAGCAGCGCGGGGGTGCTAGCGGGGATCCAGGGGATCCAAGAGACCCAGTACTTC. Translated: CASSAGVLAGIQGIQETQYF. Looking up the rest from reference TRBV5-1 and TRBJ2-5 gives the full variable domain: KAGVTQTPRYLIKTRGQQVTLSCSPISGHRSVSWYQQTPGQGLQFLFEYFSETQRNKGNFPGRFSGRQFSNSRSEMNVSTLELGDSALYLCASSAGVLAGIQGIQETQYFGPGTRLLVL.

The chain carries TRBV6-1 and TRBJ2-7; TRBD1 aligns across 8 bases. The germline V gene encodes CDR1 MNHNS and CDR2 SASEGT. The V segment lost 2 bases and the J segment 4 bases; nucleotides outside the gene matches: 4. CDR3 length: 14 residues. In nucleotides, the CDR3 is TGTGCCAGCAGTGAACCCACAGGGGGGTACGAGCAGTACGTC. Its translation: CASSEPTGGYEQYV.

This clone was seen a few times. The chain joins TRBV7-9 to TRBJ1-6; tentative D call: TRBD1 (5 bases). Germline CDR1 reads SEHNR; CDR2 reads FQNEAQ (reference sequence). The CDR3 runs 14 residues. Trimming removed 5 bases from V and 10 bases from J, with 15 bases in between. In DNA form, the CDR3 reads TGTGCCAGCAGCCGGGACTCGGCGGGGTCACCCCTCCACTTT. It translates to CASSRDSAGSPLHF.

The chain uses TRBV19 and TRBJ1-5, with TRBD1 as a possible D gene (5 bases). CDR1 and CDR2 from the germline V gene are LNHDA and SQIVND (reference sequence). V lost 2 bases and J lost 7, with 12 bases in between. The CDR3 sequence is 14 residues long. The CDR3 here is CASSIRGIGQPQHF. The CDR3 DNA sequence: TGTGCCAGTAGTATAAGGGGCATCGGGCAGCCCCAGCATTTT.

V gene TRBV12-5 combines with J gene TRBJ2-4, with TRBD2 matching 10 bases. Germline CDR1 reads LGHNT; CDR2 reads FRNRAP. The junction had 4 bases not matched to a gene; V was cut back by 4 bases and J by 7 bases. The CDR3 totals 14 residues. The CDR3 protein is CASGSSSGSNIQYF. In DNA, the CDR3 is TGTGCTAGTGGTTCGTCTAGCGGGAGCAACATTCAGTACTTC.

This clone occurred once. The chain has TRBV24-1 and TRBJ2-1; 10 bases align to TRBD2. The CDR3 is 13 amino acids. Germline CDR1 reads KGHDR; CDR2 reads SFDVKD. V trimming: 10 bases; J trimming: 12 bases; junction bases outside the gene matches: 11. The CDR3 spells CATRTSGQGRQFF. The CDR3 DNA sequence: TGTGCCACGCGGACTAGCGGACAGGGCAGGCAGTTCTTC.

This chain uses TRBV15 with TRBJ1-5; no definite D call. The CDR3 runs 12 residues. Per the germline V gene, CDR1 is LNHNV and CDR2 is YYDKDF (reference sequence). Trimming shortened V by 0 bases and J by 5 bases, and 2 bases separated the two germline ends. The DNA of the CDR3 is TGTGCCACCAGCAGAGACTATCAGCCCCAGCATTTT. This translates into CATSRDYQPQHF.

Turning to this clone: Given a much more abundant clone one base away, this may be a read error. The same CDR3 arises from other DNA sequences in this sample as well. V gene TRBV5-1 combines with J gene TRBJ1-2, with TRBD1 matching over 8 bases. The junction had 4 bases not matched to a gene; V was cut back by 4 bases and J by 2 bases. CDR3 size: 14 residues. In germline, CDR1 is SGHRS, CDR2 YFSETQ. CDR3 DNA sequence: TGCGCCAGCAGCCCCGGACAGGGAAACTATGGCTACACCTTC. Protein: CASSPGQGNYGYTF.

This clone was picked up a small number of times. This sequence joins TRBV20-1 and TRBJ2-1; 8 positions agree with TRBD2. J was trimmed by 12 bases and V by 3 bases; bases with no gene match: 4. The CDR3 extends over 11 amino acids. Per germline, CDR1 DFQATT and CDR2 SNEGSKA (reference sequence). The CDR3 bases are TGCAGTGCTAGCCCAGCGGGGGTGCAGTTCTTC. Translating gives CSASPAGVQFF.

The V and J genes are TRBV14 and TRBJ1-2, with a possible D match to TRBD1 (5 bases). The CDR3 runs to 13 residues. The V end was cut by 4 bases, the J end by 4 bases, with 10 bases between. Germline V gene lookup returns CDR1 SGHDN and CDR2 FVKESK. The CDR3 DNA reads TGTGCCAGCAGCCCGGGACTGCGCTATGGCTACACCTTC. As protein: CASSPGLRYGYTF.

The V gene is TRBV19, the J gene TRBJ1-5; D ambiguous. Germline V CDR1 and CDR2: LNHDA, SQIVND (reference sequence). This CDR3 has 13 residues. Deletions cut 5 bases from V and 7 bases from J, with 12 bases between. The CDR3 coding sequence is TGTGCCAGTAGTCAGAAGCTAGGACAGCCCCAGCATTTT. Translating gives CASSQKLGQPQHF.

The chain links TRBV5-4 to TRBJ1-2, with D maybe TRBD1 (5 bases). The length of the CDR3 is 14 residues. Germline V CDR1 and CDR2: SGHNT, YYREEE (reference sequence). With 4 bases removed from V and 0 bases from J, the gap between germline ends came to 10 bases. The CDR3 spells CASSPGGANYGYTF. As DNA, the CDR3 is TGTGCCAGCAGCCCCGGGGGGGCTAACTATGGCTACACCTTC.

This chain uses TRBV6-5 with TRBJ1-4; D perhaps matches TRBD1 (5 bases). The CDR3 totals 16 residues. V was pared by 0 bases and J by 6 bases, with 14 bases between. Germline assignment: CDR1 MNHEY and CDR2 SVGAGI. The DNA of the CDR3 is TGTGCCAGCAGTTACTCTTCGGGGCGGGGGGATGAAAAACTGTTTTTT. This translates into CASSYSSGRGDEKLFF.

This chain uses TRBV9 with TRBJ1-1, with TRBD1 identical over 11 bases. V dropped 2 bases and J dropped 4; count of bases not matched to a gene: 4. This CDR3 has 15 residues. The germline V gene encodes CDR1 SGDLS and CDR2 YYNGEE. CDR3 sequence reads: CASSVTGTGGTEAFF. CDR3 nucleotides: TGTGCCAGCAGCGTTACCGGGACAGGGGGCACTGAAGCTTTCTTT.

This sequence joins TRBV12-3 or TRBV12-4 and TRBJ2-1, with TRBD2 matching over 7 bases. The CDR3 spans 12 residues. J gave up 6 bases and V 10 bases, and 6 bases lay outside the gene matches. CDR3: CAIREAANEQFF. CDR3 sequence (DNA): TGTGCCATTCGGGAGGCCGCCAATGAGCAGTTCTTC.

This clone was seen just once. This chain connects TRBV5-1 to TRBJ2-7, with TRBD2 matching over 9 bases. V lost 0 bases and J lost 4; bases outside the gene matches: 5. Looked up from germline, CDR1 is SGHRS and CDR2 is YFSETQ. The CDR3 runs 15 residues. Here the CDR3 reads CASSLGSSGNYEQYF. The CDR3 DNA follows: TGCGCCAGCAGCTTGGGCTCTAGCGGGAATTACGAGCAGTACTTC.

J is TRBJ1-5 and V is TRBV7-8; D is unresolved. With 5 bases removed from V and 7 bases from J, the gap between germline ends came to 15 bases. This CDR3 spans 14 amino acids. CDR1 is SGHVS, CDR2 FQNEAQ, per germline. The CDR3 is CASSDSPVEQPQHF. The CDR3 nucleotides are TGTGCCAGCAGCGACTCCCCTGTGGAACAGCCCCAGCATTTT. Drawing the rest from reference TRBV7-8 and TRBJ1-5, the complete variable domain is GAGVSQSPRYKVAKRGQDVALRCDPISGHVSLFWYQQALGQGPEFLTYFQNEAQLDKSGLPSDRFFAERPEGSVSTLKIQRTQQEDSAVYLCASSDSPVEQPQHFGDGTRLSIL.